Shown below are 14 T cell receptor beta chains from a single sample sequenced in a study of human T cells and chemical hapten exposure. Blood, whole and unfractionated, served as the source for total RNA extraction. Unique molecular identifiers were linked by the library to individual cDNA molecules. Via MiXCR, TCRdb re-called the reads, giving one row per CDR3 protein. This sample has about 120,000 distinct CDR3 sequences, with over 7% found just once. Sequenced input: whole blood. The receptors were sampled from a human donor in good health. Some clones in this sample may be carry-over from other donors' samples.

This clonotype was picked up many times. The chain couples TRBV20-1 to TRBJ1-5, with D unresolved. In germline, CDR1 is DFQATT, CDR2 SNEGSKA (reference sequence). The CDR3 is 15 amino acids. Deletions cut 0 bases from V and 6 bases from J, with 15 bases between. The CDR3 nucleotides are TGCAGTGCTAGAGATTCGGATCGGGATTCTCAGCCCCAGCATTTT. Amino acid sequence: CSARDSDRDSQPQHF.

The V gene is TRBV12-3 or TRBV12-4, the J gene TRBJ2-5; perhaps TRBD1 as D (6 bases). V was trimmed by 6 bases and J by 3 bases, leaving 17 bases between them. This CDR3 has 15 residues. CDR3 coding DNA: TGTGCCAGCAGCTCAGCCGGGACAACCGAAGAGACCCAGTACTTC. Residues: CASSSAGTTEETQYF.

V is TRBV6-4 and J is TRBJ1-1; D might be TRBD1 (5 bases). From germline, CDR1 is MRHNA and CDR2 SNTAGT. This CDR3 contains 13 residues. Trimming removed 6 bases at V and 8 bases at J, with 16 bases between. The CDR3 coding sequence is TGTGCCAGCAGCCCAGGGTTGGGCCGAGAAGCTTTCTTT. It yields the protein CASSPGLGREAFF.

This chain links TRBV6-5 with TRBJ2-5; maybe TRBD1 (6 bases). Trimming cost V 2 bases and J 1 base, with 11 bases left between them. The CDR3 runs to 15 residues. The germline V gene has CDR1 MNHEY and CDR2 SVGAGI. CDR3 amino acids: CASSYSGQIQETQYF. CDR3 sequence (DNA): TGTGCCAGCAGTTACAGCGGACAGATCCAAGAGACCCAGTACTTC.

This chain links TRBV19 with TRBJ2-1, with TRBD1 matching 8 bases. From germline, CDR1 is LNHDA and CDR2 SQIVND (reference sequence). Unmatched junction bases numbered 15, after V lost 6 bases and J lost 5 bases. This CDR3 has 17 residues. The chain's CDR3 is CASSTPYRGSRDNEQFF. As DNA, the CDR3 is TGTGCCAGTAGCACTCCCTACAGGGGGTCAAGGGACAATGAGCAGTTCTTC.

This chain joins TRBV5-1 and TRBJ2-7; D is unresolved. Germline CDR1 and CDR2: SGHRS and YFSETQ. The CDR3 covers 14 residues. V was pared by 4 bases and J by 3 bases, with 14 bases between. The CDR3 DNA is TGCGCCAGCAGCAGCGCTATTCGGAGCTACGAGCAGTACTTC. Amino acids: CASSSAIRSYEQYF.

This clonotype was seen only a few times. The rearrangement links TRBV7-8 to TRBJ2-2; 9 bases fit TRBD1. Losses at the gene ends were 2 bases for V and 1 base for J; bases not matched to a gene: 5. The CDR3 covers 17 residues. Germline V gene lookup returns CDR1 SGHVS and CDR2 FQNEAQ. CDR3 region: CASSLPGQGRNTGELFF. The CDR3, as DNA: TGTGCCAGCAGCTTACCGGGACAGGGTCGGAACACCGGGGAGCTGTTTTTT.

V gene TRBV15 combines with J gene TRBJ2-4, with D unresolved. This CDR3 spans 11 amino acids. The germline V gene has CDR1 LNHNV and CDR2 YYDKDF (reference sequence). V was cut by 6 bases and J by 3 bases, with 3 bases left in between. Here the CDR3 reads CATRDKNIQYF. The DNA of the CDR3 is TGTGCCACCAGGGACAAAAACATTCAGTACTTC.

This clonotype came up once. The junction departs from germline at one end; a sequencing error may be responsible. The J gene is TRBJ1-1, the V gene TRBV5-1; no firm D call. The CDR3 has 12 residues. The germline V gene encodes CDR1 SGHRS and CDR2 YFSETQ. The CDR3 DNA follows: TGCGTCAGCAGCTACGGGTCCACTGAAGCTTTCTTT. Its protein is CVSSYGSTEAFF.

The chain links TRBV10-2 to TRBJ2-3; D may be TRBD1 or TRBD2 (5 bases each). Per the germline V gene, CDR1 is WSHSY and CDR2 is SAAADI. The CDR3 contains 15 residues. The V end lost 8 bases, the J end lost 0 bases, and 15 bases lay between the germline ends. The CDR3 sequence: CASVWGTKSTDTQYF. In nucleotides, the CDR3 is TGCGCCAGCGTCTGGGGGACCAAGAGCACAGATACGCAGTATTTT.

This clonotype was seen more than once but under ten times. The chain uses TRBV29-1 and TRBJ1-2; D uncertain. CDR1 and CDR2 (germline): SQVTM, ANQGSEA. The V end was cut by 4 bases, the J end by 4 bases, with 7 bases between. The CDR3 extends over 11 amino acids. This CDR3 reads CSVGIGYGYTF. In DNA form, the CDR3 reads TGCAGCGTTGGTATCGGCTATGGCTACACCTTC.

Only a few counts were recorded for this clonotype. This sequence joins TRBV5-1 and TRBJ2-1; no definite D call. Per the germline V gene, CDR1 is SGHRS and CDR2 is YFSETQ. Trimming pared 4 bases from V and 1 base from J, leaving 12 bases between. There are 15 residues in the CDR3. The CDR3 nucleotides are TGCGCCAGCAGCCTTTCATTGCAATCCTACAATGAGCAGTTCTTC. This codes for CASSLSLQSYNEQFF.

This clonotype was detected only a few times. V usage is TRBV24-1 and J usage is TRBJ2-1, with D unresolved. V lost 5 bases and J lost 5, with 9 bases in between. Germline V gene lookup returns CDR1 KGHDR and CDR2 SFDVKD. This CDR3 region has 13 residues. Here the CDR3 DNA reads TGTGCCACCAGTGGAACGGTAGACAATGAGCAGTTCTTC. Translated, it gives CATSGTVDNEQFF.

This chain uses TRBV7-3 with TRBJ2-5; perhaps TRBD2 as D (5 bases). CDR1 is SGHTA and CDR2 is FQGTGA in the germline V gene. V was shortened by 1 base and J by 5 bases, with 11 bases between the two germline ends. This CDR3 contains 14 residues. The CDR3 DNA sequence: TGTGCCAGCAGCTTAAAGGGAGTGGGGGAGACCCAGTACTTC. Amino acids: CASSLKGVGETQYF.